The T cell receptor beta chain under discussion was sequenced for a study of cytomegalovirus exposure and HLA in healthy donors. Looking at the study overall: The approximately 710 first-cohort repertoires and the 100 to 150 validation repertoires shared the same platform, a later analysis reported. Findings and limits, study-wide: The study put 150 to 200 TCR beta chains on its list as cytomegalovirus-associated.

Comments on this clone: The antigen is unknown.

Germline V gene sequence: CDR1 SGHAT, CDR2 FQDESV (reference sequence). V shed 6 bases and J 7 bases; nucleotides not matched to a gene: 9. CDR3 length equals 13 residues. While the first cohort had fewer than 850 subjects, the donors belonged to the separate validation cohort of fewer than 150 subjects. Profiling relied on immunoSEQ multiplex PCR, and the TCRdb table lists in-frame clones only, not all of them. Here the sample spans about 49,000 clones, 92% being singletons. The sample was PBMCs. This clonotype was obtained from a young man in good health and CMV-seronegative. The J gene is TRBJ2-7, the V gene TRBV11-1; the match to TRBD2 covers 7 bases. The CDR3 sequence: CASSPSGLGEQYF. In DNA form, the CDR3 reads TGTGCCAGCAGTCCTAGCGGCCTTGGTGAGCAGTACTTC. Combining the CDR3 with reference TRBV11-1 and TRBJ2-7 gives the whole variable domain EAEVAQSPRYKITEKSQAVAFWCDPISGHATLYWYRQILGQGPELLVQFQDESVVDDSQLPKDRFSAERLKGVDSTLKIQPAELGDSAMYLCASSPSGLGEQYFGPGTRLTVT.